This note documents a single T cell receptor beta chain sequence. V was shortened by 6 bases and J by 5 bases, with 11 bases between the two germline ends. In germline, CDR1 is SNHLY, CDR2 FYNNEI. CDR3 length: 13 amino acids. Sequenced by immunoSEQ multiplex PCR; TCRdb stores in-frame clones only, minus some. Seen here are 99,000 or so clones, approximately 93% observed once, and the top ten hold roughly 0.27%. The sample comes from a study of OX40 agonist ivuxolimab in advanced cancers. The sample in question was CD4+ or CD8+ T cells sorted from blood, obtained in a trial of the OX40 agonist ivuxolimab. The source is an adult with an advanced solid tumor such as melanoma, head and neck, liver or kidney cancer. The chain joins TRBV2 to TRBJ1-5; D might be TRBD1 (6 bases). CDR3 loop: CASSNRVDQPQHF. CDR3 DNA sequence: TGTGCCAGCAGCAACAGGGTGGATCAGCCCCAGCATTTT.